This TCR beta chain was sequenced in a study of T cell responses to AZD1222 COVID-19 vaccine. Whole-study results and caveats: White British donors predominated, females outnumbered males, and clonal diversity was possibly underestimated.

TCRdb's table, derived via immunoSEQ multiplex PCR, lists solely in-frame clones and lacks some. Found here are around 140,000 clones, 70% to 90% of them singletons; the top ten hold 5% to 5.5%. On this clone: Its antigen is as yet unknown.

The germline V gene has CDR1 MRHNA and CDR2 SNTAGT. J gave up 5 bases and V 2 bases, and 5 bases lay outside the gene matches. CDR3 length: 15 amino acids. The chain uses TRBV6-4 and TRBJ1-5; 8 nucleotides align to TRBD1. The sequence was collected from an adult who received the AZD1222 COVID-19 vaccine. The material sequenced was peripheral blood, taken 28 days after the second AZD1222 dose. CDR3 protein: CASSDGRGPHQPQHF. The CDR3 DNA reads TGTGCCAGCAGTGACGGCAGGGGGCCCCATCAGCCCCAGCATTTT.